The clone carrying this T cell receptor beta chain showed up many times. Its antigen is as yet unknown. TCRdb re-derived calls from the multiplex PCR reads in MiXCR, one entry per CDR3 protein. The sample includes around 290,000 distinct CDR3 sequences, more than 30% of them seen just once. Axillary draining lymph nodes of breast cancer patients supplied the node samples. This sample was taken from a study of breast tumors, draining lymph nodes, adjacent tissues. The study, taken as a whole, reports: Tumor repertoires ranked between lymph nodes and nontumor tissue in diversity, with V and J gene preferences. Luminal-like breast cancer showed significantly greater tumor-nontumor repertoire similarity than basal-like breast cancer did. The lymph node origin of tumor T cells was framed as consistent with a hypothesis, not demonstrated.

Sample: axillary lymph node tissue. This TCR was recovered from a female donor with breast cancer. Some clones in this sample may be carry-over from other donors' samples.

The CDR3 protein is CASSLYDGNYGYTF. CDR3 DNA: TGTGCCAGCAGTTTATACGACGGAAACTATGGCTACACCTTC. This chain joins TRBV12-3 or TRBV12-4 and TRBJ1-2; D gene uncertain. This CDR3 contains 14 residues. V was trimmed by 2 bases and J by 2 bases, leaving 9 bases between them.